A single sample gave rise to the 2 T cell receptor beta chains below, sequenced in a study of human T cells and chemical hapten exposure. One entry per CDR3 protein results from TCRdb running MiXCR on the RACE reads. The repertoire has 100,000 to 150,000 distinct CDR3 sequences, around 13% of them found once; the top ten carry 0.92%. As to time point: patch test 1, 2 weeks after DPC sensitization. The sample's treatment: therapeutic diphenylcyclopropenone sensitization with weekly scalp DPC. The sample in question was whole blood, obtained in connection with sensitization to the hapten diphenylcyclopropenone (DPC). The origin of the receptors is a man younger than 35 with alopecia areata. Some clones in this sample may be carry-over from other donors' samples.

This chain uses TRBV7-2 with TRBJ1-2, with no clear D. Germline CDR1 SGHTA, CDR2 FQGNSA. V lost 1 base and J lost 2, with 8 bases in between. The CDR3 is made up of 14 amino acids. The CDR3 bases are TGTGCCAGCAGCTTAGTGTTAACAAACTATGGCTACACCTTC. It is translated as CASSLVLTNYGYTF.

This chain uses TRBV20-1 with TRBJ1-6; a weak D match, TRBD1 (6 bases). This CDR3 has 20 residues. Trimming removed 3 bases from V and 0 bases from J, with 24 bases in between. Per the germline V gene, CDR1 is DFQATT and CDR2 is SNEGSKA (reference sequence). CDR3 sequence reads: CSASSSQGPITSSYNSPLHF. The CDR3 nucleotides are TGCAGTGCTAGCTCCTCCCAGGGGCCTATTACTAGCTCCTATAATTCACCCCTCCACTTT.